A selection of T cell receptor beta chains follows, all from one sample in a study of T-cell reconstitution after alpha-beta-depleted transplantation in children. TCRdb passed the PCR reads through MiXCR, listing each CDR3 protein once. The sample shows approximately 590,000 distinct CDR3 sequences, over 9.5% of them seen only once. This specimen consisted of PBMCs from the stem cell graft donor, obtained from the stem cell graft. These receptors were taken from a human donor who donated a stem cell graft to a child with acute myeloid leukemia. Both conserved end residues are part of each CDR3. Each record gives: V gene, CDR3 protein.

TRBV30 | CAWMGQAKNIQYF
TRBV30 | CAWRRGGQGYEQYF
TRBV7-2 | CASSPTPLNTGELFF
TRBV10-3 | CAIRTSGEETQYF
TRBV28 | CASRIRGLYGYTF
TRBV29-1 | CSVEDRGPYNEQFF
TRBV5-4 | CASSLAVVTSGSPLHNEQFF
TRBV28 | CASSYGTGYYGYTF
TRBV7-3 | CASSSQGRGIGAFF
TRBV20-1 | CSGSDRSSGNTIYF
TRBV9 | CASSTTSGSGTDTQCF
TRBV5-1 | CASSSRQGAGEQYF
TRBV28 | CASSPQLRGQFF
TRBV10-3 | CAIKGSGNYEQYF
TRBV29-1 | CSVDGGRGYTF
TRBV28 | CASSVTIRDRVKETQYF
TRBV20-1 | CSARALELEQFF
TRBV12-3/TRBV12-4 | CASSLLPVENEQYF
TRBV6-4 | CASSALDSTGELFF